This T cell receptor (beta chain) emerged from a study of blood T cells in healthy people across ages. Combining a sample-barcoded 5' primer with a J-beta primer mix, a second PCR ran for roughly 7 to 12 cycles. TCRdb analysed the 5' RACE reads with MiXCR anew, one entry per CDR3 protein. The sample has about 780,000 distinct CDR3 sequences; around 50% are singletons. Per germline, CDR1 DFQATT and CDR2 SNEGSKA (reference sequence). Trimming took 0 bases from V and 6 from J; bases not matched to a gene: 22. This CDR3 comprises 21 residues. This clonotype turned up a few times. Source material: blood. The clonotype originates from a man older than 75 in good health. The J gene is TRBJ2-1, the V gene TRBV20-1; 11 nucleotides line up with TRBD2. CDR3 sequence reads: CSARDPTHPVSTSGILNEQFF. The CDR3 coding sequence is TGCAGTGCTAGAGATCCTACACATCCCGTTTCGACTAGCGGGATTCTCAATGAGCAGTTCTTC.